This T cell receptor (beta chain) was profiled in a study of cytomegalovirus exposure and HLA in healthy donors. Study outcomes and limitations: The authors later linked a missense DCLRE1C variant to TCR beta V- and J-gene trimming.

On this clone itself: The antigen remains undetermined.

The PCR was carried out with 60 Vbeta primers and 13 Jbeta primers. Under the authors' procedure: In a later analysis, of 80 million or so unique beta chains, around 9.9 million appeared in at least two donors. The table came from immunoSEQ multiplex PCR; TCRdb's copy has only in-frame clones and leaves some out. Clonal size and the V and J genes are those of that table, whereas D and trimming came from the DNA. The sample gives over 200,000 clones, roughly 79% of which show up once; roughly 0.58% is in the top ten. Source material: PBMCs. The clonotype was recovered from a woman aged 35 to 49 in good health and CMV-seronegative.

The CDR3 reads CASSLPSGVNEQFF. In nucleotides, the CDR3 is TGTGCCAGCAGCTTGCCTAGCGGGGTGAATGAGCAGTTCTTC. The chain uses TRBV5-6 and TRBJ2-1; 9 bases fit TRBD2. Germline V CDR1 and CDR2: SGHDT, YYEEEE. CDR3 length: 14 residues. J gave up 7 bases and V 1 base, and 3 bases lay outside the gene matches.